Described below is a single TCR beta chain sequence and its context. The data were taken from a study of T cell changes during pregnancy in multiple sclerosis. Germline CDR1 and CDR2: WNHNN and SYGVQD (reference sequence). The V gene end was trimmed by 4 bases and the J gene end by 8 bases; junction bases not matched to a gene: 6. This CDR3 is 15 amino acids long. The data were produced by immunoSEQ multiplex PCR, yet TCRdb's version contains in-frame clones alone and is incomplete. This sample carries about 68,000 clones, roughly nine tenths of them seen once, and the ten largest clones take 1.2% to 1.5%.

The chain combines TRBV10-1 with TRBJ2-1; 12 bases match TRBD2. The clonotype was recovered from a female donor in good health, enrolled as a control in a pregnancy study. This material consisted of peripheral blood, taken in the second trimester of pregnancy. The CDR3 nucleotides are TGCGCCAGCAGTGCGTCCCTAGCGGGAGGGGATGAGCAGTTCTTC. This translates into CASSASLAGGDEQFF.